This T cell receptor beta chain was observed in a study of shared clonotypes between healthy human individuals. In regard to this clone: Its antigen is not known.

V lost 6 bases, J lost 2 bases, and 5 bases stayed unmatched. This CDR3 comprises 15 residues. In germline, CDR1 is SGHTA, CDR2 FQGNSA. Regarding the study as a whole: Larger richness was generally estimated for naive than memory subsets.

Assay runs were performed at deep level. Across several immunoSEQ plates, the genomic DNA of each subset was split evenly. Using 200 ng DNA, approximately 30,000 T cell genomes, the sorted-subset replicate PCRs were run. Sequencing used immunoSEQ multiplex PCR; TCRdb keeps in-frame clones, though not all of them. Found here are roughly 100,000 clones, approximately 65% of them singletons; the top ten hold almost 25%. This receptor was obtained from a woman in her 30s in good health. The gene calls are TRBV7-2 and TRBJ2-3; TRBD2 matches 10 bases. Sequencing used memory CD8+ T cells sorted from blood. Noted subset: CD45RO+ cells pooled with CCR7-negative TemRA cells. The CDR3 loop reads CASSILAGATDTQYF. In nucleotides, the CDR3 is TGTGCCAGCAGTATTCTAGCGGGAGCCACAGATACGCAGTATTTT.